These 17 T cell receptor beta chains were sequenced from one sample in a study of cytomegalovirus exposure and HLA in healthy donors. The PCR had 60 Vbeta and 13 Jbeta primers. TCRdb keeps only in-frame clones here, not all; method: immunoSEQ multiplex PCR. This repertoire shows approximately 190,000 clones, 80% to 85% found once; its top ten account for 0.25% to 0.3%. Sequences were obtained from PBMCs. Every receptor here comes from a boy aged 5 to 17 in good health and CMV-seronegative.

The rearrangement joins TRBV20-1 to TRBJ1-2; D gene ambiguous. Trimming left V 1 base short and J 8 bases short, with 8 bases between. Looked up from germline, CDR1 is DFQATT and CDR2 is SNEGSKA (reference sequence). The CDR3 contains 11 residues. The CDR3, as DNA: TGCAGTGCTAGAGGCACGGGGGGCTACACCTTC. This encodes CSARGTGGYTF.

The rearrangement links TRBV27 to TRBJ1-2, with 7 bases fitting TRBD1. The J segment lost 4 bases and the V segment lost 8 bases, leaving 1 base of the junction unmatched. Germline V gene sequence: CDR1 MNHEY, CDR2 SMNVEV (reference sequence). The CDR3 extends over 11 amino acids. Here the CDR3 DNA reads TGTGCCAGCTGGGACAGCTATGGCTACACCTTC. Translation gives CASWDSYGYTF.

J is TRBJ2-5 and V is TRBV6-5; 7 bases are a match to TRBD1. The J call is uncertain, as TRBJ2-7 better fits the DNA end. The CDR3 runs to 15 residues. CDR1 MNHEY and CDR2 SVGAGI come from the germline V gene. The DNA for the CDR3 is TGTGCCAGCAGCCCCACCGGGACAGTGACCTACGAGCAGTACTTC. Protein product: CASSPTGTVTYEQYF.

The CDR3 DNA reads TGCGCCAGCAGTGAGTCGAGTTGTCCAGGAAGCTGTCTCGGAGAGACCCAGTACTTC. Its protein product is CASSESSCPGSCLGETQYF. The rearrangement links TRBV10-1 to TRBJ2-5; unclear D gene. The ends were cut back, 0 bases at V and 4 bases at J, with 24 bases in the middle. Germline-derived CDR1 and CDR2 are WNHNN and SYGVQD (reference sequence). The CDR3 has 19 amino acids.

The genes are TRBV5-1 and TRBJ2-1; possible D gene TRBD2, 5 bases. The CDR3 sequence is 16 residues long. CDR1 and CDR2 from the germline V gene are SGHRS and YFSETQ. V lost 4 bases and J 5 bases, leaving 19 bases between the germline ends. The CDR3 region is CASSTTPGILNNEQFF. CDR3 in DNA: TGCGCCAGCAGCACCACTCCCGGGATCCTAAACAATGAGCAGTTCTTC.

This rearrangement joins TRBV19 to TRBJ1-1; unclear D gene. CDR3 length: 12 residues. V dropped 8 bases and J dropped 4 bases, with 11 bases sitting between them. Germline values: CDR1 LNHDA, CDR2 SQIVND (reference sequence). CDR3: CASHRTPTEAFF. CDR3 DNA: TGTGCCAGTCACCGTACTCCCACTGAAGCTTTCTTT.

This chain joins TRBV6-6 and TRBJ1-1, with unresolved D. The CDR3 is made up of 15 amino acids. Looked up from germline, CDR1 is MNHNY and CDR2 is SVGAGI (reference sequence). CDR3: CAMTRGLDGNTEAFF. The CDR3 DNA follows: TGTGCAATGACCCGCGGCCTAGATGGGAACACTGAAGCTTTCTTT.

A remark on this clone: At one of its ends the junction is not consistent with the germline gene, which may arise from a read error. The chain uses TRBV9 and TRBJ2-3; 10 bases match TRBD1. Germline V lookup: CDR1 SGDLS, CDR2 YYNGEE. The CDR3 sequence is 15 residues long. CDR3 protein: CASNVAGQGMGTQYF. CDR3 nucleotides: TGTGCCAGCAACGTAGCGGGACAGGGGATGGGTACGCAGTATTTT.

This clone was seen a few times. V usage is TRBV15 and J usage is TRBJ2-7; TRBD2 aligns across 13 bases. After removal of 0 bases from V and 6 bases from J, the junction contained 5 bases not matched to a gene. The CDR3 has 16 amino acids. Germline values: CDR1 LNHNV, CDR2 YYDKDF (reference sequence). The CDR3 nucleotides read TGTGCCACCAGCAGAGATCTCGGACTAGCGGGAGCCGAGCAGTACTTC. Amino acid sequence: CATSRDLGLAGAEQYF.

This rearrangement joins TRBV29-1 to TRBJ2-7, with D tentatively TRBD2 (5 bases). Looked up from germline, CDR1 is SQVTM and CDR2 is ANQGSEA. V was trimmed by 7 bases and J by 2 bases, leaving 12 bases between them. The CDR3 totals 12 residues. The CDR3, as DNA: TGCAGCGGGACTTCGGGGACCTACGAGCAGTACTTC. Its translation is CSGTSGTYEQYF.

This sequence joins TRBV4-2 and TRBJ2-7, with 7 positions matching TRBD1. The CDR3 has 16 residues. CDR1 is LGHNA, CDR2 YNFKEQ, per germline. V gave up 0 bases and J gave up 3 bases; unmatched junction bases: 8. DNA of the CDR3: TGTGCCAGCAGCCAAGAGGCCACGGGACAGTACTACGAGCAGTACTTC. It specifies CASSQEATGQYYEQYF.

This chain links TRBV7-9 with TRBJ1-2; 9 nucleotides line up with TRBD1. Germline assignment: CDR1 SEHNR and CDR2 FQNEAQ (reference sequence). V was clipped by 1 base and J by 3 bases; unmatched bases: 6. The CDR3 consists of 16 residues. The CDR3 nucleotides are TGTGCCAGCAGCTTAGAAGGACAGGGGACCCACTATGGCTACACCTTC. It yields the protein CASSLEGQGTHYGYTF.

V usage is TRBV10-3 and J usage is TRBJ1-2; the match to TRBD1 covers 7 bases. The V gene's germline CDR1 is ENHRY and CDR2 SYGVKD. The CDR3 has 11 amino acids. V was pared by 6 bases and J by 13 bases, with 8 bases of the junction left unmatched. CDR3 residues: CAIRQTEGATF. The CDR3 DNA sequence: TGTGCCATCAGACAGACGGAGGGGGCCACCTTC.

V and J are TRBV4-1 and TRBJ2-7; 7 nucleotides match TRBD1. Looked up from germline, CDR1 is MGHRA and CDR2 is YSYEKL. The CDR3 runs to 14 residues. Trimming removed 3 bases from V and 2 bases from J; junction bases left unmatched: 4. The chain's CDR3 is CASSHSGQPYEQYF. The CDR3 DNA sequence: TGCGCCAGCAGCCATTCGGGACAGCCCTACGAGCAGTACTTC.

The J gene is TRBJ2-3, the V gene TRBV27; D ambiguous. V lost 0 bases, J lost 4 bases, and 8 bases lay in between. Per the germline V gene, CDR1 is MNHEY and CDR2 is SMNVEV (reference sequence). CDR3 length: 14 amino acids. The CDR3 sequence: CASSLSRLSDTQYF. The CDR3 DNA reads as TGTGCCAGCAGTTTATCGAGATTGTCAGATACGCAGTATTTT.

V is TRBV28 and J is TRBJ1-1; tentative D call: TRBD1 (6 bases). Germline CDR1 and CDR2: MDHEN and SYDVKM. This CDR3 is 19 amino acids long. Trimming pared 1 base from V and 5 bases from J, leaving 26 bases between. CDR3 sequence (DNA): TGTGCCAGCAGTTTATTTTACCTCCGGGACACCTCACCGAGTACTGAAGCTTTCTTT. Translating gives CASSLFYLRDTSPSTEAFF. The variable domain in full, with the rest retrieved from reference TRBV28 and TRBJ1-1, is DVKVTQSSRYLVKRTGEKVFLECVQDMDHENMFWYRQDPGLGLRLIYFSYDVKMKEKGDIPEGYSVSREKKERFSLILESASTNQTSMYLCASSLFYLRDTSPSTEAFFGQGTRLTVV.

The V gene is TRBV6-1, the J gene TRBJ2-3, with 12 bases aligning to TRBD2. The CDR3 consists of 14 residues. After removal of 4 bases from V and 4 bases from J, the junction contained 0 bases not matched to a gene. The germline V gene encodes CDR1 MNHNS and CDR2 SASEGT. The CDR3 DNA reads TGTGCCAGCAGTGGACTAGCGGGGGCAGATACGCAGTATTTT. This codes for CASSGLAGADTQYF.